What follows is one T cell receptor beta chain and its context. With duration under 3 months, ophthalmopathy was active: Clinical Activity Score at least 3, NOSPECS at least 4. This specimen belongs to a study of T cells in Graves' hyperthyroidism and ophthalmopathy. RNA transcripts yielded amplified TCR beta CDR3 regions. With the HTBI primer set, the TCR CDR3 went through a first round of RT-PCR. TCRdb re-derived calls from the multiplex PCR reads in MiXCR, one entry per CDR3 protein. The sample lists some 500,000 distinct CDR3 sequences, around a quarter seen once, with around 10% in the top ten. The CDR3 spans 14 residues. Trimming cost V 3 bases and J 9 bases, with 20 bases left between them. Per germline, CDR1 DFQATT and CDR2 SNEGSKA (reference sequence).

The clonotype comes from a young woman with Graves' ophthalmopathy. Sample: blood. This chain joins TRBV20-1 and TRBJ2-5; D is perhaps TRBD1 (7 bases). The CDR3 reads CSARRGDSPGSQYF. The CDR3, as DNA: TGCAGTGCTAGGAGGGGGGACAGCCCAGGGTCCCAGTACTTC.